The 16 T cell receptor beta chains in this list originate from one sample, sequenced in a study of post-analysis software for immune sequencing data. Study-level findings and limits: Patients used about five TRBV segments, including TRBV5-6, TRBV5-1 and TRBV20-1, more often than controls.

Every TCR beta cDNA library bore unique molecular identifiers. TCRdb re-derived calls from the PCR reads in MiXCR, one entry per CDR3 protein. The repertoire holds roughly 540,000 distinct CDR3 sequences, with roughly 34% as singletons. These receptors' antigens are unknown. Sequenced material: blood. These receptors were collected from a girl younger than 18 with multiple sclerosis.

The V call is TRBV6-5, the J call TRBJ1-2; the D is unclear. The CDR3 consists of 15 residues. The germline CDR1 and CDR2 sequences are MNHEY and SVGAGI. Trimming removed 5 bases at V and 3 bases at J, with 16 bases between. In nucleotides, the CDR3 is TGTGCCAGCAGTAGAACGGGCCTTTCAGACTATGGCTACACCTTC. Its translation: CASSRTGLSDYGYTF.

The chain couples TRBV3-1 to TRBJ2-1; 12 bases line up with TRBD2. The J call is doubtful: the DNA matches TRBJ2-7 better. CDR3 length: 19 amino acids. Looked up from germline, CDR1 is LGHDT and CDR2 is YNNKEL (reference sequence). This CDR3 reads CASSQDWASGGAVSREQYF. In DNA form, the CDR3 reads TGTGCCAGCAGCCAAGATTGGGCTAGCGGGGGGGCCGTATCCCGCGAGCAGTACTTC.

Only one count was recorded for this clonotype. The junction and the germline gene differ at one end; a read error may be behind it. This sequence joins TRBV12-3 or TRBV12-4 and TRBJ1-2; possible D gene TRBD1, 6 bases. This CDR3 spans 14 amino acids. In nucleotides, the CDR3 is TGTGCCAACAGTTTAAGGACAGTGAACTATGGCTACACCTTT. Protein product: CANSLRTVNYGYTF.

The V and J genes are TRBV18 and TRBJ2-5; 7 bases are a match to TRBD2. Germline CDR1 reads KGHSH; CDR2 reads LQKENI. CDR3 size: 15 residues. V gave up 3 bases and J gave up 2 bases; unmatched junction bases: 6. The CDR3 bases are TGTGCCAGCTCACCCCCTAGCGGTACTCAAGAGACCCAGTACTTC. Its protein product is CASSPPSGTQETQYF.

V usage is TRBV4-1 and J usage is TRBJ1-1, with D hard to call. This CDR3 is built from 15 residues. V gave up 0 bases and J gave up 5 bases, with 13 bases separating them. From germline, CDR1 is MGHRA and CDR2 YSYEKL. This CDR3 is CASSQDKGLGTEAFF. In nucleotides, the CDR3 is TGCGCCAGCAGCCAAGATAAGGGCCTCGGGACTGAAGCTTTCTTT.

This clonotype was recorded a few times. The gene calls are TRBV24-1 and TRBJ2-1; D is ambiguous. Germline CDR1 KGHDR, CDR2 SFDVKD. The CDR3 consists of 15 residues. V lost 3 bases and J 4 bases, leaving 12 bases between the germline ends. CDR3 DNA sequence: TGTGCCACCAGTGATGACCCTAGGAAATACAATGAGCAGTTCTTC. Its translation is CATSDDPRKYNEQFF.

The chain joins TRBV10-3 to TRBJ1-1; TRBD1 matches at 11 bases. V lost 6 bases, J lost 5 bases, and 2 bases stayed unmatched. The CDR3 totals 13 residues. The germline V gene has CDR1 ENHRY and CDR2 SYGVKD. CDR3 DNA: TGTGCCATCAGGGGACAGGGGGAGACTGAAGCTTTCTTT. Translation: CAIRGQGETEAFF.

The table lists this clonotype with a few counts. The chain links TRBV27 to TRBJ1-1; D is unclear. Germline V gene lookup returns CDR1 MNHEY and CDR2 SMNVEV (reference sequence). This CDR3 comprises 14 residues. Deletions cut 3 bases from V and 1 base from J, with 9 bases between. The CDR3 loop reads CASSFLRENTEAFF. In DNA form, the CDR3 reads TGTGCCAGCAGTTTTCTTAGAGAGAACACTGAAGCTTTCTTT.

The chain has TRBV10-3 and TRBJ1-3; 7 positions match TRBD1. V was clipped by 6 bases and J by 0 bases; unmatched bases: 2. CDR3 length equals 14 residues. Per the germline V gene, CDR1 is ENHRY and CDR2 is SYGVKD. The CDR3 here is CAIRGQVSGNTIYF. CDR3 bases: TGTGCCATCAGAGGACAGGTCTCTGGAAACACCATATATTTT.

The chain uses TRBV11-2 and TRBJ1-1, with 7 bases matching TRBD1. The CDR3 extends over 15 amino acids. The germline gives CDR1 SGHAT, CDR2 FQNNGV. J was trimmed by 1 base and V by 1 base; bases with no gene match: 3. The CDR3, as DNA: TGTGCCAGCAGCTTAGGGTCAGGGGGGAACACTGAAGCTTTCTTT. Translated: CASSLGSGGNTEAFF.

This chain joins TRBV7-9 and TRBJ2-1; D uncertain. V lost 8 bases and J 6 bases, leaving 11 bases between the germline ends. Germline loops: CDR1 SEHNR, CDR2 FQNEAQ (reference sequence). CDR3 length: 12 residues. The CDR3 coding sequence is TGTGCCAGCGCAAGCAGTCCCAATGAGCAGTTCTTC. This codes for CASASSPNEQFF.

This clonotype was observed a single time. The V call is TRBV5-1, the J call TRBJ1-5; D is unresolved. This CDR3 comprises 15 residues. V shed 0 bases and J shed 0 bases, with 7 bases lying between them. Germline lookup yields CDR1 SGHRS and CDR2 YFSETQ. The CDR3 is CASSLDSPSNQPQHF. CDR3 in DNA: TGCGCCAGCAGCTTGGACAGCCCTAGCAATCAGCCCCAGCATTTT. The variable domain in full, completed from reference TRBV5-1 and TRBJ1-5, reads KAGVTQTPRYLIKTRGQQVTLSCSPISGHRSVSWYQQTPGQGLQFLFEYFSETQRNKGNFPGRFSGRQFSNSRSEMNVSTLELGDSALYLCASSLDSPSNQPQHFGDGTRLSIL.

The V and J genes are TRBV7-2 and TRBJ1-1; 7 nucleotides align to TRBD1. The CDR3 has 14 amino acids. From germline, CDR1 is SGHTA and CDR2 FQGNSA. V gave up 6 bases and J gave up 1 base; unmatched junction bases: 5. CDR3 amino acids: CASSPQGGNTEAFF. The DNA of the CDR3 is TGTGCCAGCAGTCCCCAGGGGGGGAACACTGAAGCTTTCTTT. Using reference TRBV7-2 and TRBJ1-1 for the parts outside the CDR3, the full variable domain is GAGVSQSPSNKVTEKGKDVELRCDPISGHTALYWYRQSLGQGLEFLIYFQGNSAPDKSGLPSDRFSAERTGGSVSTLTIQRTQQEDSAVYLCASSPQGGNTEAFFGQGTRLTVV.

This chain links TRBV13 with TRBJ2-3; no reliable D call. Germline V gene lookup returns CDR1 PRHDT and CDR2 FYEKMQ (reference sequence). This CDR3 spans 15 amino acids. V gave up 5 bases and J gave up 4 bases, with 16 bases separating them. DNA of the CDR3: TGTGCCAGCAGCGAAATAAGGTCAGCCGCAGATACGCAGTATTTT. Translated: CASSEIRSAADTQYF.

This clonotype came up once. V gene TRBV20-1 combines with J gene TRBJ1-2; D is uncertain. The CDR3 covers 14 residues. Per the germline V gene, CDR1 is DFQATT and CDR2 is SNEGSKA (reference sequence). The ends were cut back, 2 bases at V and 7 bases at J, with 17 bases in the middle. DNA of the CDR3: TGCAGTGCTAGAAGGGTGGCCCGAGGATCTGGCTACACCTTC. Amino acids: CSARRVARGSGYTF.

This clonotype has more than one count but fewer than ten. V gene TRBV11-2 combines with J gene TRBJ1-2; tentatively, D is TRBD1 (6 bases). Trimming left V 5 bases short and J 2 bases short, with 15 bases between. The V gene's germline CDR1 is SGHAT and CDR2 FQNNGV. The CDR3 spans 15 residues. CDR3 bases: TGTGCCAGCAGCCTGGACAGCACACTCAACTATGGCTACACCTTC. Its translation is CASSLDSTLNYGYTF.